This passage covers 12 T cell receptor beta chains from one sample sequenced in a study of monozygotic twins with inflammatory bowel disease. TCRdb reanalyzed the 5' RACE reads and collapses them to one entry per CDR3 protein, without DNA. The data show around 380,000 distinct CDR3 sequences, and the top ten clones hold 2% to 3%. The specimen was blood. These receptors were collected from a human donor with ulcerative colitis or Crohn's disease, or a healthy co-twin of an affected twin (not recorded which).

The V and J genes are TRBV6-1 and TRBJ2-1; the TCRdb D gene call, TRBD1, has no DNA to confirm it. Germline values: CDR1 MNHNS, CDR2 SASEGT. This CDR3 has 17 amino acids. The CDR3 sequence: CASSDPRGKTINNEQFF.

V gene TRBV4-3 combines with J gene TRBJ1-2; TCRdb designates TRBD1, a call that cannot be tested without DNA. CDR3 length equals 16 residues. Germline CDR1 is LGHNA and CDR2 is YSLEER. CDR3: CASSQDLGGKGYGYTF.

The chain links TRBV20-1 to TRBJ2-1; TCRdb picks TRBD1, but there is no DNA to check that call. From germline, CDR1 is DFQATT and CDR2 SNEGSKA (reference sequence). The length of the CDR3 is 15 residues. This CDR3 is CSARDVRTGRNEQFF.

Here the CDR3 reads CASSQLGTNEKLFF. The genes are TRBV6-2 or TRBV6-3 and TRBJ1-4. Germline lookup yields CDR1 MNHEY and CDR2 SVGEGT. The CDR3 is 14 residues long.

V is TRBV7-6 and J is TRBJ2-1. Per germline, CDR1 SGHVS and CDR2 FNYEAQ. There are 16 residues in the CDR3. The CDR3 loop reads CASSFSGRSSYNEQFF.

The chain couples TRBV5-1 to TRBJ1-1. Germline V gene data show CDR1 as SGHRS and CDR2 as YFSETQ. The CDR3 loop spans 15 amino acids. Here the CDR3 reads CASSLRDSGNTEAFF. Looking up the rest from reference TRBV5-1 and TRBJ1-1 gives the full variable domain: KAGVTQTPRYLIKTRGQQVTLSCSPISGHRSVSWYQQTPGQGLQFLFEYFSETQRNKGNFPGRFSGRQFSNSRSEMNVSTLELGDSALYLCASSLRDSGNTEAFFGQGTRLTVV.

V usage is TRBV20-1 and J usage is TRBJ1-2; with no DNA, the TCRdb D assignment of TRBD1 cannot be verified. CDR1 is DFQATT and CDR2 is SNEGSKA in the germline V gene (reference sequence). This CDR3 comprises 13 residues. CDR3 region: CSAVSRESYGYTF.

The chain employs TRBV5-5 and TRBJ2-7; the TRBD2 assignment by TCRdb is unverifiable without DNA. The CDR3 loop spans 15 amino acids. From germline, CDR1 is SGHKS and CDR2 YYEKEE (reference sequence). The CDR3 loop is CASSTGLMVPYEQYF.

The genes are TRBV11-2 and TRBJ2-1; TCRdb's assignment of TRBD2 cannot be checked, as there is no DNA. The CDR3 covers 13 residues. Germline V gene sequence: CDR1 SGHAT, CDR2 FQNNGV. CDR3 sequence: CASSSGLKSEQFF.

The chain recombines TRBV6-5 with TRBJ2-3; lacking DNA, the TRBD1 call made by TCRdb goes unchecked. There are 17 residues in the CDR3. The germline V gene has CDR1 MNHEY and CDR2 SVGAGI. CDR3 sequence: CASSYIWGGRSTDTQYF.

The CDR3 protein is CASSFSGSNNSPLHF. V usage is TRBV12-3 or TRBV12-4 and J usage is TRBJ1-6. The CDR3 has 15 amino acids.

The gene calls are TRBV29-1 and TRBJ2-7; the TRBD1 assignment by TCRdb is unverifiable without DNA. Germline CDR1 and CDR2: SQVTM and ANQGSEA. CDR3 length: 14 amino acids. CDR3 sequence reads: CSVFGQGSTYEQYF.